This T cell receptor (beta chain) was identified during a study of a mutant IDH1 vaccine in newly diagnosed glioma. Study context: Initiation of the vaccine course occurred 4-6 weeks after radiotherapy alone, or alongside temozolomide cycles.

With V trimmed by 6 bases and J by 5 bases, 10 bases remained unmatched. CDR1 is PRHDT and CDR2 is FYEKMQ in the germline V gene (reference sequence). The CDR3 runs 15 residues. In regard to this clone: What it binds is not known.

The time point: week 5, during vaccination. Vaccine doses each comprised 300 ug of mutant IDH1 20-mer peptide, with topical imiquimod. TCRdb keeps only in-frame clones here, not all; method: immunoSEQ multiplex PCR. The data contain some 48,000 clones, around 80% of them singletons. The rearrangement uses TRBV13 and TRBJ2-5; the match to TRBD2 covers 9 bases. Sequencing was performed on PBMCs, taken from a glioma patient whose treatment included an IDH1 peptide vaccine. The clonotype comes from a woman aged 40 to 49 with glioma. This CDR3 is CASSFWRGGGETQYF. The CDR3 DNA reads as TGTGCCAGCAGTTTCTGGCGGGGGGGCGGTGAGACCCAGTACTTC. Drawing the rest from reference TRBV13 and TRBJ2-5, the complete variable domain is AAGVIQSPRHLIKEKRETATLKCYPIPRHDTVYWYQQGPGQDPQFLISFYEKMQSDKGSIPDRFSAQQFSDYHSELNMSSLELGDSALYFCASSFWRGGGETQYFGPGTRLLVL.